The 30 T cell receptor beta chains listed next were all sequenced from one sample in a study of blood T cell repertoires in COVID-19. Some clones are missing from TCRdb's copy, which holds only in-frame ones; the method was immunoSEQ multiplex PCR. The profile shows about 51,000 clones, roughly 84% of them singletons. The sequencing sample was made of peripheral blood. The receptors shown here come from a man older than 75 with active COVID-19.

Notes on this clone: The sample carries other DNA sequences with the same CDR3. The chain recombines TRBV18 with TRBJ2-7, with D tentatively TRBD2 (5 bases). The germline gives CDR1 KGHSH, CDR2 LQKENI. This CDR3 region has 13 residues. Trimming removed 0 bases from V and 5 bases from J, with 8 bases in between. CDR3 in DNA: TGTGCCAGCTCACCACCCGGACTGGACGAGCAGTACTTC. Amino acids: CASSPPGLDEQYF.

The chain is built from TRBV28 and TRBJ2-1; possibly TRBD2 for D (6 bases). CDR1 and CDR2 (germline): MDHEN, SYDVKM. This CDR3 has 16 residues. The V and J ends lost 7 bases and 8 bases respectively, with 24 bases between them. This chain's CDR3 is CASTPSGGRASDEQFF. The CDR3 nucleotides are TGTGCCAGCACCCCGTCCGGGGGAAGAGCGTCGGATGAGCAGTTCTTC.

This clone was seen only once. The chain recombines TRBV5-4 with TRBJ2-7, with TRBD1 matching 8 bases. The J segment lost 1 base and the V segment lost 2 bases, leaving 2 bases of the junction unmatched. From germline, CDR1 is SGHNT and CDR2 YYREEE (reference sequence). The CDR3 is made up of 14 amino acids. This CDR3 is CASSLRQGSYEQYF. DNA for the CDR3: TGTGCCAGCAGCTTACGACAGGGGTCCTACGAGCAGTACTTC.

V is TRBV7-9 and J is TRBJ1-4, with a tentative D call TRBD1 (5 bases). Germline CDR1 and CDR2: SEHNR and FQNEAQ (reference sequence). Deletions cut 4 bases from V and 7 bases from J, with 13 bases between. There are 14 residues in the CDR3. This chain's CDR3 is CASSSTEGGEKLFF. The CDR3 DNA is TGTGCCAGCAGCTCGACAGAGGGAGGTGAAAAACTGTTTTTT.

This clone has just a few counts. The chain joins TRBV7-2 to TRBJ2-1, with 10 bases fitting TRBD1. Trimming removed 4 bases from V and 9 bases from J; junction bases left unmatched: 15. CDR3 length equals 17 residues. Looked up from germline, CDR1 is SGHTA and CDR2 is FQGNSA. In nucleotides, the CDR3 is TGTGCCAGCAGCTCGTCCCTCGACAGGGGGCTGGAAGGTGAGCAGTTCTTC. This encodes CASSSSLDRGLEGEQFF.

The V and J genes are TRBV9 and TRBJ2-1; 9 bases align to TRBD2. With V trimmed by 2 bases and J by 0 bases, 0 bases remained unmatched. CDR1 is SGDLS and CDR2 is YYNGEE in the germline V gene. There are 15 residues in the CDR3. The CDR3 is CASSVTSGSYNEQFF. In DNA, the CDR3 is TGTGCCAGCAGCGTGACTAGCGGCTCCTACAATGAGCAGTTCTTC.

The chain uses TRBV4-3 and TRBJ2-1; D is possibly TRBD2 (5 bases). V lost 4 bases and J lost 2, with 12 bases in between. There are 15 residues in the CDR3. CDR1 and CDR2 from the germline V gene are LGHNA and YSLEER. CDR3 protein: CASSPSPGTYNEQFF. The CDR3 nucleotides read TGCGCCAGCAGCCCAAGTCCCGGGACCTACAATGAGCAGTTCTTC.

The CDR3 coding sequence is TGTGCCAGCAGTTTAGGGCCGGCTCGTTCTAAAGAGACCCAGTACTTC. Protein product: CASSLGPARSKETQYF. The V call is TRBV28, the J call TRBJ2-5; D is unclear. This CDR3 is built from 16 residues. Germline V lookup: CDR1 MDHEN, CDR2 SYDVKM. The ends were cut back, 2 bases at V and 3 bases at J, with 16 bases in the middle.

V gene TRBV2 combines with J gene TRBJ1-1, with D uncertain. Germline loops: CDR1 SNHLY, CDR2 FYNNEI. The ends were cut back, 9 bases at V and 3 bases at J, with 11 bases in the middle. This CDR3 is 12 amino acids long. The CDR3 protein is CARLVRDTEAFF. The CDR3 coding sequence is TGTGCCAGACTCGTAAGAGACACTGAAGCTTTCTTT.

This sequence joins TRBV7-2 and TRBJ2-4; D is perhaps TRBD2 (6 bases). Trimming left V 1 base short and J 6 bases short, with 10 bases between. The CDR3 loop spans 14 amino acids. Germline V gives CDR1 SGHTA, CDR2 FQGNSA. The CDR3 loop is CASSLGMGGNIQYF. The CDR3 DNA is TGTGCCAGCAGCTTAGGGATGGGGGGAAACATTCAGTACTTC.

The chain's CDR3 is CASSVGGGIQETQYF. The DNA for the CDR3 is TGTGCCAGCAGCGTAGGAGGGGGAATCCAAGAGACCCAGTACTTC. V and J are TRBV9 and TRBJ2-5, with D tentatively TRBD1 (6 bases). Germline CDR1 SGDLS, CDR2 YYNGEE. The CDR3 covers 15 residues. V was shortened by 0 bases and J by 1 base, with 10 bases between the two germline ends.

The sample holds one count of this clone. The CDR3 loop reads CASSPTTGNSGNTIYF. For the CDR3, the DNA is TGTGCCAGTAGTCCAACGACAGGGAACTCTGGAAACACCATATATTTT. This chain connects TRBV19 to TRBJ1-3; TRBD1 matches 7 bases. The CDR3 is 16 amino acids. The V gene's germline CDR1 is LNHDA and CDR2 SQIVND (reference sequence). The junction had 7 bases not matched to a gene; V was cut back by 5 bases and J by 0 bases. Using reference TRBV19 and TRBJ1-3 for the parts outside the CDR3, the full variable domain is DGGITQSPKYLFRKEGQNVTLSCEQNLNHDAMYWYRQDPGQGLRLIYYSQIVNDFQKGDIAEGYSVSREKKESFPLTVTSAQKNPTAFYLCASSPTTGNSGNTIYFGEGSWLTVV.

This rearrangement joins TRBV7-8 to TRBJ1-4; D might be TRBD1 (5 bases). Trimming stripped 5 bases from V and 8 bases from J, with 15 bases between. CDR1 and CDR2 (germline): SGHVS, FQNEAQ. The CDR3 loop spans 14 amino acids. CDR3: CASSQGARGEKLFF. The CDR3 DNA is TGTGCCAGCAGCCAAGGGGCCCGGGGGGAAAAACTGTTTTTT.

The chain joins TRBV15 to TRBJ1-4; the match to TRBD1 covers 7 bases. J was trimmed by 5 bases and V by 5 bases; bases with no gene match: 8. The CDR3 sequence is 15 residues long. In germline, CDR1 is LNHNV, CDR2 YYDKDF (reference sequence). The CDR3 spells CATSLQGVINEKLFF. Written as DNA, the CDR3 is TGTGCCACCAGCCTCCAGGGGGTTATCAATGAAAAACTGTTTTTT.

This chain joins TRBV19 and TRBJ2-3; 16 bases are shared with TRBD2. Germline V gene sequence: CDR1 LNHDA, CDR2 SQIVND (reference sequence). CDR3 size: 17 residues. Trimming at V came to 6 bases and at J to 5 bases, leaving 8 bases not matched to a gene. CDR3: CASSPGLAGGPEDTQYF. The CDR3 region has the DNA TGTGCCAGTAGCCCGGGACTAGCGGGAGGGCCGGAAGATACGCAGTATTTT.

CDR3 loop: CASSVGTGITYEQYF. DNA of the CDR3: TGTGCCAGCAGCGTTGGGACAGGAATTACCTACGAGCAGTACTTC. The chain couples TRBV9 to TRBJ2-7; TRBD1 matches 8 bases. Trimming took 2 bases from V and 2 from J; bases not matched to a gene: 6. Germline CDR1 SGDLS, CDR2 YYNGEE. This CDR3 contains 15 residues.

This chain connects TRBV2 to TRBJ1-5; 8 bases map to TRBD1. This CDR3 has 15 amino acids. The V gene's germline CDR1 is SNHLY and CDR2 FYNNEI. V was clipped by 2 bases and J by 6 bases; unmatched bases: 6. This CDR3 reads CASSEQGARFQPQHF. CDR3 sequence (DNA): TGTGCCAGCAGTGAACAGGGGGCAAGATTTCAGCCCCAGCATTTT. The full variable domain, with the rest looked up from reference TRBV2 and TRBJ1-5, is EPEVTQTPSHQVTQMGQEVILRCVPISNHLYFYWYRQILGQKVEFLVSFYNNEISEKSEIFDDQFSVERPDGSNFTLKIRSTKLEDSAMYFCASSEQGARFQPQHFGDGTRLSIL.

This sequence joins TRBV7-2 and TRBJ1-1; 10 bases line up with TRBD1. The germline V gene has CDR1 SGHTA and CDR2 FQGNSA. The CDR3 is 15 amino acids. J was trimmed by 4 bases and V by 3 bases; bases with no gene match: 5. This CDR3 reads CASSFTGTGATEAFF. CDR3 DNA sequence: TGTGCCAGCAGCTTTACCGGGACAGGGGCCACTGAAGCTTTCTTT.

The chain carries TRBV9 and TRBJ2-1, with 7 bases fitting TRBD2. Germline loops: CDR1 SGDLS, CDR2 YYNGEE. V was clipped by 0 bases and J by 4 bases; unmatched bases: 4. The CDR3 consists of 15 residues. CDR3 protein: CASSVVGGGYNEQFF. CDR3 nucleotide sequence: TGTGCCAGCAGCGTAGTGGGGGGAGGGTACAATGAGCAGTTCTTC. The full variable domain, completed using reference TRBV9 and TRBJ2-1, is DSGVTQTPKHLITATGQRVTLRCSPRSGDLSVYWYQQSLDQGLQFLIQYYNGEERAKGNILERFSAQQFPDLHSELNLSSLELGDSALYFCASSVVGGGYNEQFFGPGTRLTVL.

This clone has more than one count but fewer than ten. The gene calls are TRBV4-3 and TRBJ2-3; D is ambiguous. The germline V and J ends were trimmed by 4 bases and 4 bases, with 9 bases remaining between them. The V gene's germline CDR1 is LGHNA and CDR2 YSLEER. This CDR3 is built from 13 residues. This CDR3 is CASSPTTSDTQYF. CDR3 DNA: TGCGCCAGCAGCCCTACTACTTCAGATACGCAGTATTTT.

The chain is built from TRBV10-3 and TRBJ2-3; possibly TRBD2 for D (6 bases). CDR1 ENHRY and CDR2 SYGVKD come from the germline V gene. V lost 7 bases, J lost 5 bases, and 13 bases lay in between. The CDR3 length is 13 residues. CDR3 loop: CAITGGLLDTQYF. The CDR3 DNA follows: TGTGCCATCACAGGAGGGTTATTAGATACGCAGTATTTT.

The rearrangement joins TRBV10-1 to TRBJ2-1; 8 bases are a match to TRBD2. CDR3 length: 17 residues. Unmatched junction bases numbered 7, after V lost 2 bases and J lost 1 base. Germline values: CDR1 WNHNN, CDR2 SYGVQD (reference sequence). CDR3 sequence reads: CASSEGTRRNSYNEQFF. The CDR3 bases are TGCGCCAGCAGTGAGGGGACTAGGCGGAATTCCTACAATGAGCAGTTCTTC.

The CDR3 protein is CASSLGISGGGTDTQYF. The DNA of the CDR3 is TGTGCCAGCAGCTTAGGGATTAGCGGCGGGGGCACAGATACGCAGTATTTT. The rearrangement uses TRBV7-9 and TRBJ2-3, with a possible D match to TRBD2 (6 bases). The CDR3 is 17 amino acids. CDR1 is SEHNR, CDR2 FQNEAQ, per germline (reference sequence). V gave up 1 base and J gave up 1 base, with 15 bases separating them.

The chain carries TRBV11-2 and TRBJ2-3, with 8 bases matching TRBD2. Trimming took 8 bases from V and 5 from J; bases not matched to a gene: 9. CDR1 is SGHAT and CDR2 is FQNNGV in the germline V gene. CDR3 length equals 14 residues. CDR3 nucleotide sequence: TGTGCCAGCGCTACGGGAGGGCAAGGAGATACGCAGTATTTT. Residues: CASATGGQGDTQYF.

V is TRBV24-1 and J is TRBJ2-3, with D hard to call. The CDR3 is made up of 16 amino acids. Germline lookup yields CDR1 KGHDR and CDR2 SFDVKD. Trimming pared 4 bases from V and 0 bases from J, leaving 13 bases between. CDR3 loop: CATSETTGSSTDTQYF. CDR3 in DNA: TGTGCCACCAGTGAAACGACTGGATCCAGCACAGATACGCAGTATTTT.

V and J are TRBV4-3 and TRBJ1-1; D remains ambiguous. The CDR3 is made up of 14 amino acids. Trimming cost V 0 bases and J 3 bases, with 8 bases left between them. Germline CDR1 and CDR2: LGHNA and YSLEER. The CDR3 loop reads CASSQEPGDTEAFF. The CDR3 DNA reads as TGCGCCAGCAGCCAAGAACCTGGAGACACTGAAGCTTTCTTT.

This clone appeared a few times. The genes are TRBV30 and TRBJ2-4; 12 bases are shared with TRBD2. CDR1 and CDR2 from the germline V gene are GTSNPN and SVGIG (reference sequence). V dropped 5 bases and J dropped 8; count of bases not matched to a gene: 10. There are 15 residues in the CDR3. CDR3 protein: CAWSSGRADWDIQYF. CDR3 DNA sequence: TGTGCCTGGTCTAGCGGGAGGGCCGATTGGGACATTCAGTACTTC.

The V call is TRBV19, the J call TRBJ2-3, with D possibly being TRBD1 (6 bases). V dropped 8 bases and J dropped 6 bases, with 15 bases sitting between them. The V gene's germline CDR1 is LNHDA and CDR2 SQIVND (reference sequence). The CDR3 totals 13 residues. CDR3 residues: CASGGNQGDTQYF. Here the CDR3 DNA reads TGTGCCAGTGGGGGCAACCAAGGGGATACGCAGTATTTT.

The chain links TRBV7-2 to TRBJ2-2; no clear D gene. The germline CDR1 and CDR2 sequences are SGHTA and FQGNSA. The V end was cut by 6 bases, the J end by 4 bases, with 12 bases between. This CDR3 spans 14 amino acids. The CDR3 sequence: CASRPQSSTGELFF. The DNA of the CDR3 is TGTGCCAGCAGACCACAGAGTAGCACCGGGGAGCTGTTTTTT.

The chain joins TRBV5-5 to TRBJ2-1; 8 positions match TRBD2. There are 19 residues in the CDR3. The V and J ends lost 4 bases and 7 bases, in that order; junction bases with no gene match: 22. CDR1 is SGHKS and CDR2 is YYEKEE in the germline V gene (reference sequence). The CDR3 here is CASSPGGSGNIGIRNEQFF. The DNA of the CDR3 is TGTGCCAGCAGCCCCGGTGGTAGCGGGAATATAGGAATTAGGAATGAGCAGTTCTTC.